One and the same sample provided the 17 T cell receptor beta chains below, sequenced in a study of Ad26.COV2.S vaccination and SARS-CoV-2 variants. Generated by immunoSEQ multiplex PCR, the TCRdb table keeps only in-frame clones and is missing some. In the table there are roughly 380,000 clones, 92% of which are singletons. The input for sequencing was peripheral blood, taken after recovery from COVID-19. These receptors were collected from a human donor who had recovered from COVID-19.

CDR3 protein: CASSEGSDTQYF. The CDR3 DNA is TGTGCCAGCAGTGAAGGCTCAGATACGCAGTATTTT. This chain links TRBV2 with TRBJ2-3; D remains ambiguous. The CDR3 totals 12 residues. V was trimmed by 1 base and J by 4 bases, leaving 3 bases between them. In germline, CDR1 is SNHLY, CDR2 FYNNEI.

The chain joins TRBV27 to TRBJ2-5; 7 bases are a match to TRBD1. V lost 0 bases and J lost 3; bases outside the gene matches: 4. This CDR3 is 15 amino acids long. Germline CDR1 MNHEY, CDR2 SMNVEV (reference sequence). The CDR3 loop reads CASSLSPDRKETQYF. CDR3 in DNA: TGTGCCAGCAGTTTATCTCCGGACAGGAAAGAGACCCAGTACTTC.

The chain combines TRBV6-6 with TRBJ1-3; TRBD1 is a possible D gene (6 bases). CDR3 size: 15 residues. V lost 3 bases and J lost 4, with 13 bases in between. Germline V gives CDR1 MNHNY, CDR2 SVGAGI (reference sequence). Here the CDR3 DNA reads TGTGCCAGCAGTTATTCAAACAGGGTCGGAAACACCATATATTTT. Translating gives CASSYSNRVGNTIYF.

V is TRBV6-1 and J is TRBJ2-3; 11 bases fit TRBD2. Unmatched junction bases numbered 3, after V lost 1 base and J lost 6 bases. Per the germline V gene, CDR1 is MNHNS and CDR2 is SASEGT. The CDR3 runs to 15 residues. CDR3 loop: CASSEVAGGPDTQYF. The CDR3 coding sequence is TGTGCCAGCAGTGAAGTAGCGGGGGGGCCCGATACGCAGTATTTT.

CDR3 bases: TGTGCCAGCAGTCAGCGACAGGGAGACAATCAGCCCCAGCATTTT. Its translation is CASSQRQGDNQPQHF. This sequence joins TRBV6-2 or TRBV6-3 and TRBJ1-5, with 7 bases that match TRBD1. The CDR3 totals 15 residues. Germline CDR1 reads MNHEY; CDR2 reads SVGEGT. Trimming at V came to 5 bases and at J to 3 bases, leaving 7 bases not matched to a gene.

The count of this clone is one. The J gene is TRBJ2-6, the V gene TRBV4-3; perhaps TRBD1 as D (5 bases). Deletions cut 3 bases from V and 1 base from J, with 7 bases between. Germline V lookup: CDR1 LGHNA, CDR2 YSLEER. The CDR3 is 15 amino acids. The CDR3 is CASSQGPSGANVLTF. The CDR3 region has the DNA TGCGCCAGCAGCCAGGGGCCTTCTGGGGCCAACGTCCTGACTTTC.

The chain employs TRBV19 and TRBJ1-5; D remains ambiguous. V was shortened by 7 bases and J by 0 bases, with 7 bases between the two germline ends. The CDR3 is 13 residues long. Germline CDR1 LNHDA, CDR2 SQIVND (reference sequence). The CDR3 DNA sequence: TGTGCCAGTAACGGCTATAGCAATCAGCCCCAGCATTTT. Protein sequence: CASNGYSNQPQHF.

The CDR3: CASSQDWAATNYGYTF. The CDR3 nucleotides read TGTGCCAGCAGCCAAGATTGGGCAGCTACTAACTATGGCTACACCTTC. This chain connects TRBV3-1 (or the pseudogene TRBV3-2) to TRBJ1-2, with D hard to call. The germline V and J ends were trimmed by 0 bases and 0 bases, with 11 bases remaining between them. CDR3 length: 16 amino acids. Germline CDR1 LGHDT, CDR2 YNNKEL (reference sequence).

As concerns this clone: Other DNA sequences in the sample encode the same CDR3. The chain has TRBV29-1 and TRBJ1-2; 10 bases match TRBD1. Germline trimming cut 3 bases from V and 5 bases from J; bases unmatched to any gene: 0. CDR1 is SQVTM and CDR2 is ANQGSEA in the germline V gene. The CDR3 spans 12 residues. In DNA, the CDR3 is TGCAGCGTTGAGGGACAGGGGTATGGCTACACCTTC. Protein sequence: CSVEGQGYGYTF.

The chain combines TRBV5-5 with TRBJ2-7, with 7 bases lining up with TRBD2. The CDR3 runs 15 residues. Germline loops: CDR1 SGHKS, CDR2 YYEKEE (reference sequence). With 4 bases clipped from V and 5 bases from J, the junction kept 12 bases outside the gene matches. The CDR3: CASSNRDWGGNEQYF. In nucleotides, the CDR3 is TGTGCCAGCAGCAACCGGGACTGGGGGGGAAACGAGCAGTACTTC.

This clone has a handful of counts. This chain connects TRBV9 to TRBJ2-1, with 11 bases identical to TRBD2. In germline, CDR1 is SGDLS, CDR2 YYNGEE. The J segment lost 0 bases and the V segment lost 0 bases, leaving 8 bases of the junction unmatched. The CDR3 runs 19 residues. The CDR3 spells CASSVALAGGTSSYNEQFF. Written as DNA, the CDR3 is TGTGCCAGCAGCGTAGCCCTAGCGGGGGGAACTAGCTCCTACAATGAGCAGTTCTTC.

The gene calls are TRBV7-6 and TRBJ2-7, with 9 bases identical to TRBD2. Germline V gene data show CDR1 as SGHVS and CDR2 as FNYEAQ. The CDR3 contains 14 residues. The trim removed 5 bases at V and 3 bases at J, leaving 5 bases unmatched. CDR3 loop: CASSAGGLSYEQYF. CDR3 nucleotide sequence: TGTGCCAGCAGCGCGGGGGGGCTAAGCTACGAGCAGTACTTC. The full variable domain, rest sourced from reference TRBV7-6 and TRBJ2-7, is GAGVSQSPRYKVTKRGQDVALRCDPISGHVSLYWYRQALGQGPEFLTYFNYEAQQDKSGLPNDRFSAERPEGSISTLTIQRTEQRDSAMYRCASSAGGLSYEQYFGPGTRLTVT.

The chain has TRBV5-6 and TRBJ2-4; D possibly uses TRBD1 or TRBD2 (6 bases each). V lost 1 base to trimming and J lost 7 bases, with 12 bases between them. This CDR3 is built from 14 residues. Germline loops: CDR1 SGHDT, CDR2 YYEEEE. CDR3 amino acids: CASSLFGGQNIQYF. The DNA of the CDR3 is TGTGCCAGCAGCTTGTTTGGGGGGCAGAACATTCAGTACTTC. The full variable domain, its missing parts supplied by reference TRBV5-6 and TRBJ2-4, is DAGVTQSPTHLIKTRGQQVTLRCSPKSGHDTVSWYQQALGQGPQFIFQYYEEEERQRGNFPDRFSGHQFPNYSSELNVNALLLGDSALYLCASSLFGGQNIQYFGAGTRLSVL.

This chain connects TRBV15 to TRBJ1-1; TRBD1 agrees at 7 bases. The germline gives CDR1 LNHNV, CDR2 YYDKDF (reference sequence). V lost 5 bases, J lost 8 bases, and 14 bases stayed unmatched. CDR3 size: 15 residues. CDR3 coding DNA: TGTGCCACCAGCCTGATTTGGTCCGAAGGGGGCGAAGCTTTCTTT. Translation gives CATSLIWSEGGEAFF. Full variable domain (outside the CDR3, taken from reference TRBV15 and TRBJ1-1): DAMVIQNPRYQVTQFGKPVTLSCSQTLNHNVMYWYQQKSSQAPKLLFHYYDKDFNNEADTPDNFQSRRPNTSFCFLDIRSPGLGDTAMYLCATSLIWSEGGEAFFGQGTRLTVV.

The chain carries TRBV29-1 and TRBJ1-1; possibly TRBD1 for D (6 bases). Trimming stripped 6 bases from V and 0 bases from J, with 11 bases between. CDR1 and CDR2 (germline): SQVTM, ANQGSEA. The CDR3 loop spans 13 amino acids. This chain's CDR3 is CSVDRNMNTEAFF. CDR3 coding DNA: TGCAGCGTCGACAGGAATATGAACACTGAAGCTTTCTTT.

This chain joins TRBV13 and TRBJ1-2; D is unresolved. There are 16 residues in the CDR3. V lost 5 bases and J lost 5, with 21 bases in between. CDR1 and CDR2 (germline): PRHDT, FYEKMQ (reference sequence). The chain's CDR3 is CASSRLQVLHLYGYTF. Here the CDR3 DNA reads TGTGCCAGCAGCCGCCTTCAGGTTCTGCACTTATATGGCTACACCTTC.

The genes are TRBV2 and TRBJ2-3; TRBD2 matches at 13 bases. Germline assignment: CDR1 SNHLY and CDR2 FYNNEI. The CDR3 has 17 amino acids. J gave up 6 bases and V 2 bases, and 8 bases lay outside the gene matches. The CDR3 DNA sequence: TGTGCCAGCAGTGAAACTAGCGGGGGGGCTCTTAGGGATACGCAGTATTTT. Protein: CASSETSGGALRDTQYF.